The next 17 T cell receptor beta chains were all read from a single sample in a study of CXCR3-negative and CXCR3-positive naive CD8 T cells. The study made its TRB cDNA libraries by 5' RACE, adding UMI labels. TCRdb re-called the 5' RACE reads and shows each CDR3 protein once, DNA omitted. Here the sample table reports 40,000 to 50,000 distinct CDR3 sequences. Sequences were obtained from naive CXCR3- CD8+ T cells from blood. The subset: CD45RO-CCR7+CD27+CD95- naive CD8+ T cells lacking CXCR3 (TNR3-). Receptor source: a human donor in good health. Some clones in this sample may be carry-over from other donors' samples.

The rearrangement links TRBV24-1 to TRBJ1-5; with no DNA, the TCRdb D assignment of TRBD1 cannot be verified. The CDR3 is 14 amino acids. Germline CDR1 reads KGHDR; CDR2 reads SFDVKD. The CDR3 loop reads CATSDPDRDQPQHF.

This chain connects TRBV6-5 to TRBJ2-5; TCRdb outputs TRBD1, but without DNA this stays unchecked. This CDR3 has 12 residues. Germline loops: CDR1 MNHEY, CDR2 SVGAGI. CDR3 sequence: CASKGIQETQYF.

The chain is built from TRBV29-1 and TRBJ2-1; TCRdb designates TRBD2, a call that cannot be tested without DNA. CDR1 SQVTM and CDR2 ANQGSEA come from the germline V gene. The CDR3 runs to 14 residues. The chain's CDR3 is CSVEGGLDYNEQFF.

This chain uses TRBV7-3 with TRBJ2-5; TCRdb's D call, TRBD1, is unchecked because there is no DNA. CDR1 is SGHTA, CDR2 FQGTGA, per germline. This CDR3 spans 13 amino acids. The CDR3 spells CASSSQGPATQYF.

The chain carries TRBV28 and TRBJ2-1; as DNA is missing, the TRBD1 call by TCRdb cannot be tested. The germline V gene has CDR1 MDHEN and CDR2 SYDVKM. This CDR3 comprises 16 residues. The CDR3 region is CASNPYPDRGHNEQFF.

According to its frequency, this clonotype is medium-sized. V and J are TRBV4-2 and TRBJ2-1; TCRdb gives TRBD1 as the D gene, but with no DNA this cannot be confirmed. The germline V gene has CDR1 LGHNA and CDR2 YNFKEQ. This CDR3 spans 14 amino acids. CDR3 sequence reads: CASSQDIFDRVQFF.

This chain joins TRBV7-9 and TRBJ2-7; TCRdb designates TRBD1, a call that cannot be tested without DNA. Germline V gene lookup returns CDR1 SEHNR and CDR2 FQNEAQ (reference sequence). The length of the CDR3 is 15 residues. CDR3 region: CASSPAQEILYEQYF.

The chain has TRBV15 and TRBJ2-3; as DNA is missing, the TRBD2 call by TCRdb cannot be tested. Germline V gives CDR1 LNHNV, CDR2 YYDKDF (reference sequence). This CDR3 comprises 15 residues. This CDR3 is CATSRDVGEREPQYF.

CDR3 residues: CARGGRRAKVHEQYF. The V call is TRBV21-1, the J call TRBJ2-7; TCRdb reports TRBD2, a call that lacks DNA to check it against. TRBV21-1 is annotated as a pseudogene. This CDR3 is 15 amino acids long.

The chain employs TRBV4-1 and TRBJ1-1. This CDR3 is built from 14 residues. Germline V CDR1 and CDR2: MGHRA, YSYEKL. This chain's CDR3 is CASSQGEGHTEAFF.

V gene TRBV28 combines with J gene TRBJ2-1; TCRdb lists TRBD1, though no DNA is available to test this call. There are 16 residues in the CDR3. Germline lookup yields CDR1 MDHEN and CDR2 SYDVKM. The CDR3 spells CASSSPDTFNGNEQFF.

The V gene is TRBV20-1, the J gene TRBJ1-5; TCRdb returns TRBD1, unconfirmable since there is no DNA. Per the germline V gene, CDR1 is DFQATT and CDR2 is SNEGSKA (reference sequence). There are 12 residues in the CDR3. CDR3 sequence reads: CSAKGPGEPQHF.

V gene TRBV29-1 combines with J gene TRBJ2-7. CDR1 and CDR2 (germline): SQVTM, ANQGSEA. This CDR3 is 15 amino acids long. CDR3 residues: CSVGEGSGPFYEQYF.

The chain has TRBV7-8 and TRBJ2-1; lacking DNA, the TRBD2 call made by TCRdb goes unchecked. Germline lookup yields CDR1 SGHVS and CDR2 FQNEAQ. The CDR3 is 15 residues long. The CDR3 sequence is CASSFRAAREGEQFF.

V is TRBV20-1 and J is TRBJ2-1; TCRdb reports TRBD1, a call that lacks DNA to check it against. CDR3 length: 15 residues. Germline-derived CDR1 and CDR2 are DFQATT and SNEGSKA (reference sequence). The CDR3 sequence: CSARGPATGRHEQFF.

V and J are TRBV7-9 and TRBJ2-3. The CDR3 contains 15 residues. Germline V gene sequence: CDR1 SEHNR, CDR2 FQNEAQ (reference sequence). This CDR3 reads CASSFKTASTDTQYF.

The CDR3 here is CSARDSRLGRGTGELFF. The chain is built from TRBV20-1 and TRBJ2-2; the D call from TCRdb, TRBD2, cannot be confirmed without DNA. CDR1 and CDR2 (germline): DFQATT, SNEGSKA (reference sequence). The CDR3 totals 17 residues.